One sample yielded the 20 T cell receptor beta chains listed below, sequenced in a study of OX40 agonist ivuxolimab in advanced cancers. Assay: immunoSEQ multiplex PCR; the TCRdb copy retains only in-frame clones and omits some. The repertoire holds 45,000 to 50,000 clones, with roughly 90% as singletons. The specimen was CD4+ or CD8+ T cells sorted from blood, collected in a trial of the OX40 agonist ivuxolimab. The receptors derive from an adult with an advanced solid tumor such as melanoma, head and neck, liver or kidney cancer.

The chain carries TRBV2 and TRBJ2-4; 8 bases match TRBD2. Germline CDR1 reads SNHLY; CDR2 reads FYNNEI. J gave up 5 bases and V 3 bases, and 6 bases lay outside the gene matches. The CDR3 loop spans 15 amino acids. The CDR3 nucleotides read TGTGCCAGCAGTGATCGGACTAGCCTCGAAAACATTCAGTACTTC. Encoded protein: CASSDRTSLENIQYF.

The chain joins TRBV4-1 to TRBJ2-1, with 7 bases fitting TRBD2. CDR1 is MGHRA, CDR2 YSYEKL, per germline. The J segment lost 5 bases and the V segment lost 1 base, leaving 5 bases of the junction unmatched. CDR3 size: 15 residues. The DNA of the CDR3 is TGCGCCAGCAGCCAAGCGGCTAGCGGCGACAATGAGCAGTTCTTC. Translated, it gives CASSQAASGDNEQFF.

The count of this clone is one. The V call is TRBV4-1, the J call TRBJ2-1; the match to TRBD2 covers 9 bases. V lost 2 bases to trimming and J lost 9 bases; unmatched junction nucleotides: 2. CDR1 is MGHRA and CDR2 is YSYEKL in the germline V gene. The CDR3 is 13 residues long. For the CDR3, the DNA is TGCGCCAGCAGCCAACTAGCGGGATCTGAGCAGTTCTTC. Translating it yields CASSQLAGSEQFF.

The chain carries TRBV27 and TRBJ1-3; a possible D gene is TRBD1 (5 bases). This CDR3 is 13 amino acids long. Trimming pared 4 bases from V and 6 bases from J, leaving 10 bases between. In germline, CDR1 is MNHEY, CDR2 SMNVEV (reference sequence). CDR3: CASSSTVENTIYF. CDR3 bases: TGTGCCAGCAGTTCGACAGTGGAAAACACCATATATTTT.

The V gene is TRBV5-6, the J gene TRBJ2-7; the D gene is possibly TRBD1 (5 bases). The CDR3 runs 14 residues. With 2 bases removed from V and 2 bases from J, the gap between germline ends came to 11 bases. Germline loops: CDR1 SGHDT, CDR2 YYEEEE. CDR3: CASSFLGVAYEQYF. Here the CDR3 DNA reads TGTGCCAGCAGCTTTCTAGGGGTCGCCTACGAGCAGTACTTC. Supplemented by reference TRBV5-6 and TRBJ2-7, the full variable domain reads DAGVTQSPTHLIKTRGQQVTLRCSPKSGHDTVSWYQQALGQGPQFIFQYYEEEERQRGNFPDRFSGHQFPNYSSELNVNALLLGDSALYLCASSFLGVAYEQYFGPGTRLTVT.

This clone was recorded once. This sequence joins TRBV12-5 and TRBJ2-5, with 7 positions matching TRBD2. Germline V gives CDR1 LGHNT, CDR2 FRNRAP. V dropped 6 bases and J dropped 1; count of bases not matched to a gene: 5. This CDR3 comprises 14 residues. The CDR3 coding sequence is TGTGCTAGTGGGCTCTCTAGCGGCCAAGAGACCCAGTACTTC. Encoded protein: CASGLSSGQETQYF.

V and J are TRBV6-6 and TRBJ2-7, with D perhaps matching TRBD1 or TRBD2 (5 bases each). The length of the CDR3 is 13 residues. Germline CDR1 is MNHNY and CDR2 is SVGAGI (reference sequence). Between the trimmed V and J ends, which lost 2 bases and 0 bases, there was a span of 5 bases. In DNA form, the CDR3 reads TGTGCCAGCAGTTACGGGGGCTCCTACGAGCAGTACTTC. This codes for CASSYGGSYEQYF.

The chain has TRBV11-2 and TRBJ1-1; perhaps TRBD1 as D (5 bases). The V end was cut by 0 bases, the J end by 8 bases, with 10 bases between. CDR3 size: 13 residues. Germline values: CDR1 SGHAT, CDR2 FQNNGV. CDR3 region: CASSLELQEEAFF. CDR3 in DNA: TGTGCCAGCAGCTTAGAACTACAGGAGGAAGCTTTCTTT.

The CDR3 loop is CASRIKDSLNTEAFF. As DNA, the CDR3 is TGTGCCAGCCGTATTAAGGATAGTTTGAACACTGAAGCTTTCTTT. The chain uses TRBV7-2 and TRBJ1-1; D unresolved. Looked up from germline, CDR1 is SGHTA and CDR2 is FQGNSA. The CDR3 totals 15 residues. The ends were cut back, 8 bases at V and 0 bases at J, with 16 bases in the middle.

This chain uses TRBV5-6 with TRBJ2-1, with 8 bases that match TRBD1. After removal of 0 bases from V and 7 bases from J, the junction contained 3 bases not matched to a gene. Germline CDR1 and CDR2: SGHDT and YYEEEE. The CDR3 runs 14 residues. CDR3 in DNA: TGTGCCAGCAGCTTGGAACAGGGGGTGAATGAGCAGTTCTTC. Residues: CASSLEQGVNEQFF.

The CDR3 coding sequence is TGTGCCAGCAGCTTCCGGACCGTTCATTCACCCCTCCACTTT. Its protein is CASSFRTVHSPLHF. V and J are TRBV13 and TRBJ1-6; no definite D call. V was trimmed by 3 bases and J by 8 bases, leaving 11 bases between them. This CDR3 is 14 amino acids long. Germline CDR1 is PRHDT and CDR2 is FYEKMQ (reference sequence).

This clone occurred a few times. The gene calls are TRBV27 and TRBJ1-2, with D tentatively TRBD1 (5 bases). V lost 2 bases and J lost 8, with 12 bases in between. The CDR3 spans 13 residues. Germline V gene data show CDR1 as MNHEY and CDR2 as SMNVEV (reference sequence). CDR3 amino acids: CASSLTTDSGYTF. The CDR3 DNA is TGTGCCAGCAGTTTAACGACAGATAGCGGCTACACCTTC.

The CDR3: CASSLAGRREKLFF. CDR3 sequence (DNA): TGTGCCAGCAGCTTAGCCGGGCGGCGGGAAAAACTGTTTTTT. The V gene is TRBV13, the J gene TRBJ1-4; D ambiguous. V shed 1 base and J shed 8 bases, with 11 bases lying between them. This CDR3 spans 14 amino acids. CDR1 PRHDT and CDR2 FYEKMQ come from the germline V gene (reference sequence).

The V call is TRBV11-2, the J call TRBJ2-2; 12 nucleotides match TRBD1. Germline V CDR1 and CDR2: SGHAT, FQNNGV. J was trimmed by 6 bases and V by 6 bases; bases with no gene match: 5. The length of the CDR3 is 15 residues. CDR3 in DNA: TGTGCCAGCAGAAGCGGGACAGGGGGCCCCGGGGAGCTGTTTTTT. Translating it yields CASRSGTGGPGELFF.

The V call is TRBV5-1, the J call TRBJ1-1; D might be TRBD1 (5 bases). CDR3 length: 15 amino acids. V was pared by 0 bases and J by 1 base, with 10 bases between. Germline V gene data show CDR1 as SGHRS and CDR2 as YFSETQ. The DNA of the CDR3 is TGCGCCAGCAGCTTGGGTGGGGCCCCGAACACTGAAGCTTTCTTT. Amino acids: CASSLGGAPNTEAFF.

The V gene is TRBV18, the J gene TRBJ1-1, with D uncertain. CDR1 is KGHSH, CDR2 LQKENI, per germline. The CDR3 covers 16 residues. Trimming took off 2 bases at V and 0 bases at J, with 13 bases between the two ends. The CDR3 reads CASSPDFGRMNTEAFF. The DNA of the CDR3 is TGTGCCAGCTCACCAGATTTCGGCAGGATGAACACTGAAGCTTTCTTT.

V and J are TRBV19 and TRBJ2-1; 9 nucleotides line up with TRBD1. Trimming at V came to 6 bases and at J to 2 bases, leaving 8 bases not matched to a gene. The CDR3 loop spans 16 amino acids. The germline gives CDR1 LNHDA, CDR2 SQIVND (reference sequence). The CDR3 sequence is CASRLNRDRAYNEQFF. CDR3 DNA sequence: TGTGCCAGTAGACTTAACCGGGACAGGGCCTACAATGAGCAGTTCTTC.

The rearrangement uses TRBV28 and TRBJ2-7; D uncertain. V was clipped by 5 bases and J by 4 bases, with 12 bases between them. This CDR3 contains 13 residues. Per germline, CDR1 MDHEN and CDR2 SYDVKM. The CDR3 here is CASSPIGVYEQYF. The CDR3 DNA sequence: TGTGCCAGCAGTCCCATTGGGGTTTACGAGCAGTACTTC.

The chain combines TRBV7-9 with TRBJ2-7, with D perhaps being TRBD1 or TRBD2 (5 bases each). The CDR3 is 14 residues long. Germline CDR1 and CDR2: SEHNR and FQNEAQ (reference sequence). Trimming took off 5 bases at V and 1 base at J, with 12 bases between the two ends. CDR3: CASSPRDGSYEQYF. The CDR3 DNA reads TGTGCCAGCAGCCCCAGGGACGGATCCTACGAGCAGTACTTC.

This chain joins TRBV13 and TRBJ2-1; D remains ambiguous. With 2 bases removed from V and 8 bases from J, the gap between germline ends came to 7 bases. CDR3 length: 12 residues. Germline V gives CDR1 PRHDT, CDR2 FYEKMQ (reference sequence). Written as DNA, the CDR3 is TGTGCCAGCAGCTTATACACCGATGAGCAGTTCTTC. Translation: CASSLYTDEQFF.